Here is one T cell receptor beta chain with its context. Its matching antigen is unknown. The data originate from a study of T cell responses to AZD1222 COVID-19 vaccine. General study findings and limits: With two AZD1222 doses given, Spike-specific TCR breadth and depth both rose.

Looked up from germline, CDR1 is GTSNPN and CDR2 is SVGIG (reference sequence). Trimming stripped 0 bases from V and 0 bases from J, with 12 bases between. The CDR3 spans 16 residues. The data were produced by immunoSEQ multiplex PCR, yet TCRdb's version contains in-frame clones alone and is incomplete. Of some 150,000 clones in the sample, just over 90% were seen once. The clonotype comes from an adult in good health. The V call is TRBV30, the J call TRBJ1-3; no definite D call. Specimen: peripheral blood, collected on day 0 of AZD1222 vaccination. CDR3 in DNA: TGTGCCTGGAGTGTAAGGGCAGCATACTCTGGAAACACCATATATTTT. Translation gives CAWSVRAAYSGNTIYF.